This TCR beta chain was profiled in a study of shared clonotypes between healthy human individuals. Overall study results and limits: Inspection by rarefaction showed sorted-subset sequencing to be incomplete despite large depth. Non-shared clonotypes were found to have lower generation probabilities than the clonotypes that were shared by all four of the sorted-subset donors.

As for this clone: What it recognizes is unknown. Other DNA sequences in the same sample also yield this CDR3.

Sequencing was performed with immunoSEQ multiplex PCR; in TCRdb, only in-frame clones are kept and a portion is missing. The table shows 2 million to 3 million clones, with around nine tenths occurring only once. Germline CDR1 and CDR2: GTSNPN and SVGIG (reference sequence). This CDR3 has 14 amino acids. Trimming pared 1 base from V and 7 bases from J, leaving 14 bases between. Sequences were obtained from naive CD4+ T cells sorted from blood. Subset specified: CD45RA+ positively selected. This chain uses TRBV30 with TRBJ1-5, with a possible D match to TRBD1 (5 bases). The receptor's source is a man aged 18 to 30 in good health. CDR3 region: CAWSGDSSNQPQHF. CDR3 nucleotides: TGTGCCTGGAGTGGTGACAGTTCAAACCAGCCCCAGCATTTT.